Presented here are 12 T cell receptor beta chains from one specimen sequenced in a study of CD8+CD57+ T cells in acquired aplastic anemia. Patients who underwent sequencing had shown CD8+CD57+ cell expansion by flow cytometry. Profiles of TCR beta VDJ and CDR3 were generated from a genomic DNA template. TCRdb called the reads again in MiXCR, with one record for every CDR3 protein. Found here are under 350,000 distinct CDR3 sequences, 56% of them singletons; the top ten hold around 1.2%. The sample consisted of sorted CD4+, CD8+, or CD8+CD57+ T cells (not recorded which) from PBMCs. All receptors come from a human donor with aplastic anemia.

The chain employs TRBV2 and TRBJ2-3, with TRBD1 as a possible D gene (6 bases). The germline V gene encodes CDR1 SNHLY and CDR2 FYNNEI. The V end was cut by 6 bases, the J end by 0 bases, with 10 bases between. The CDR3 loop spans 14 amino acids. CDR3 loop: CASREQGSTDTQYF. In nucleotides, the CDR3 is TGTGCCAGCAGGGAACAGGGTAGCACAGATACGCAGTATTTT.

A few counts support this clonotype. This sequence joins TRBV20-1 and TRBJ1-4, with 10 positions matching TRBD1. Trimming at V came to 5 bases and at J to 5 bases, leaving 5 bases not matched to a gene. The CDR3 is 14 residues long. Germline CDR1 and CDR2: DFQATT and SNEGSKA (reference sequence). The CDR3 here is CSAQGDRGNEKLFF. The CDR3, as DNA: TGCAGTGCTCAAGGGGACAGGGGAAATGAAAAACTGTTTTTT.

The rearrangement links TRBV24-1 to TRBJ1-5; TRBD1 agrees at 9 bases. The CDR3 sequence is 15 residues long. The germline V gene encodes CDR1 KGHDR and CDR2 SFDVKD. V dropped 4 bases and J dropped 7; count of bases not matched to a gene: 7. The CDR3 sequence is CATSESTGGWQPQHF. The DNA of the CDR3 is TGTGCCACCAGTGAATCCACAGGGGGCTGGCAGCCCCAGCATTTT.

V is TRBV5-4 and J is TRBJ1-2, with TRBD1 as a possible D gene (6 bases). Germline V gene lookup returns CDR1 SGHNT and CDR2 YYREEE (reference sequence). V was cut by 4 bases and J by 4 bases, with 14 bases left in between. This CDR3 region has 14 residues. The CDR3 DNA follows: TGTGCCAGCAGCGGGGGGGCCGAAGTCTATGGCTACACCTTC. Residues: CASSGGAEVYGYTF.

J is TRBJ2-7 and V is TRBV7-3; 7 bases map to TRBD1. The junction had 11 bases not matched to a gene; V was cut back by 6 bases and J by 3 bases. The CDR3 spans 15 residues. Germline V gene sequence: CDR1 SGHTA, CDR2 FQGTGA. CDR3 coding DNA: TGTGCCAGCAGTTGGGGACAGCCGCCGCTCTACGAGCAGTACTTC. As protein: CASSWGQPPLYEQYF.

In its sample, this clonotype was seen a few times. The chain couples TRBV2 to TRBJ2-7; maybe TRBD1 (5 bases). The V gene's germline CDR1 is SNHLY and CDR2 FYNNEI. CDR3 length: 15 amino acids. V was pared by 1 base and J by 5 bases, with 15 bases between. CDR3: CASSEGGGAFNEQYF. In nucleotides, the CDR3 is TGTGCCAGCAGTGAAGGGGGTGGGGCCTTCAACGAGCAGTACTTC. The complete variable domain, with remaining parts taken from reference TRBV2 and TRBJ2-7, reads EPEVTQTPSHQVTQMGQEVILRCVPISNHLYFYWYRQILGQKVEFLVSFYNNEISEKSEIFDDQFSVERPDGSNFTLKIRSTKLEDSAMYFCASSEGGGAFNEQYFGPGTRLTVT.

The V and J genes are TRBV5-4 and TRBJ1-6; TRBD1 aligns across 7 bases. From germline, CDR1 is SGHNT and CDR2 YYREEE (reference sequence). The CDR3 runs 14 residues. With V trimmed by 2 bases and J by 9 bases, 5 bases remained unmatched. CDR3 coding DNA: TGTGCCAGCAGCTTCGGACAGGTGGTTTCACCCCTCCACTTT. Protein: CASSFGQVVSPLHF.

This clonotype was detected many times. This chain uses TRBV6-5 with TRBJ2-2; D is uncertain. Germline V gene data show CDR1 as MNHEY and CDR2 as SVGAGI. Trimming cost V 8 bases and J 6 bases, with 13 bases left between them. The CDR3 length is 13 residues. The CDR3 region has the DNA TGTGCCAGCTCCATCACGGTTTCCGGGGAGCTGTTTTTT. Its translation is CASSITVSGELFF.

J is TRBJ1-1 and V is TRBV15; D unresolved. V lost 0 bases and J lost 2, with 1 base in between. The V gene's germline CDR1 is LNHNV and CDR2 YYDKDF (reference sequence). The CDR3 is made up of 12 amino acids. For the CDR3, the DNA is TGTGCCACCAGCAGAGATAACACTGAAGCTTTCTTT. Residues: CATSRDNTEAFF.

The V call is TRBV7-6, the J call TRBJ2-7, with D unresolved. The CDR3 has 13 residues. Deletions cut 8 bases from V and 4 bases from J, with 15 bases between. Germline loops: CDR1 SGHVS, CDR2 FNYEAQ. The CDR3 region is CASGSGSIYEQYF. The CDR3 DNA is TGTGCCAGCGGGTCGGGTTCCATTTACGAGCAGTACTTC.

In the case of this clonotype: Its ends do not fully match the called genes, so a read error is possible. This rearrangement joins TRBV14 to TRBJ2-1; no firm D call. There are 15 residues in the CDR3. Germline lookup yields CDR1 SGHDN and CDR2 FVKESK. CDR3 bases: TGTGCCAGCAGCCAATTGATCAGCTCCTACAGTGAGCAGCTCTTC. It specifies CASSQLISSYSEQLF.

Turning to this clonotype: The junction departs from the called germline gene at one end, perhaps through a read error. The chain employs TRBV7-8 and TRBJ1-2, with D perhaps matching TRBD1 (5 bases). The CDR3 loop spans 15 amino acids. Looked up from germline, CDR1 is SGHVS and CDR2 is FQNEAQ. CDR3 sequence: CASSREGGGNYGYTF. CDR3 coding DNA: TGCGCCAGCAGCCGAGAGGGTGGGGGGAACTATGGCTACACCTTC.